This T cell receptor beta chain was found in a study of identical twins. Whole-study findings and limits: Sharing of beta out-of-frame sequences by twins showed a weaker excess. Models, which agreed with sharing between unrelated individuals, nonetheless underestimated the out-of-frame TCR alpha sharing seen in monozygotic twins.

Via MiXCR, TCRdb re-called the 5' RACE reads, giving one row per CDR3 protein. Of approximately 600,000 distinct CDR3 sequences in the sample, 7.1% are singletons; the top ten hold 1.5% to 2%. This clonotype was observed a handful of times. The target antigen is unknown. The CDR3 has 14 amino acids. The germline V and J ends were trimmed by 1 base and 1 base, with 6 bases remaining between them. The same data also went into a second study, on yellow fever vaccine responses in identical twins.

Sequences were obtained from PBMCs. This clonotype was sampled from a woman between 18 and 29 years old in good health. The V and J genes are TRBV12-3 or TRBV12-4 and TRBJ2-3; no clear D gene. CDR3 nucleotides: TGTGCCAGCAGTTTAGAGGCGCGCACAGATACGCAGTATTTT. Protein: CASSLEARTDTQYF.